Shown below are 10 T cell receptor beta chains from a single sample sequenced in a study of human T cells and chemical hapten exposure. TCRdb reprocessed the RACE reads with MiXCR, giving one entry per CDR3 protein. Among 33,000 or so distinct CDR3 sequences listed, 9.5% to 15% were seen once. The time point denotes: pre-sensitization, week 0. As to treatment: therapeutic diphenylcyclopropenone sensitization with weekly scalp DPC. Extraction yielded total RNA from whole blood (unfractionated). The sample consisted of whole blood, taken in connection with sensitization to the hapten diphenylcyclopropenone (DPC). The receptors were gathered from a woman aged 40 to 50 with alopecia areata. Some clones in this sample may be carry-over from other donors' samples.

The chain couples TRBV11-3 to TRBJ1-2; 7 bases agree with TRBD1. CDR1 is SGHNT and CDR2 is YENEEA in the germline V gene. The CDR3 sequence is 14 residues long. V lost 5 bases and J lost 3; bases outside the gene matches: 6. Written as DNA, the CDR3 is TGTGCCAGCAGCCGACAGGGAGTCGACTATGGCTACACCTTC. This encodes CASSRQGVDYGYTF. Combining the CDR3 with reference TRBV11-3 and TRBJ1-2 gives the whole variable domain EAGVVQSPRYKIIEKKQPVAFWCNPISGHNTLYWYLQNLGQGPELLIRYENEEAVDDSQLPKDRFSAERLKGVDSTLKIQPAELGDSAVYLCASSRQGVDYGYTFGSGTRLTVV.

This clonotype was observed at least ten times. This chain joins TRBV11-2 and TRBJ2-3; TRBD1 aligns across 7 bases. V trimming: 5 bases; J trimming: 8 bases; junction bases outside the gene matches: 4. There are 12 residues in the CDR3. Germline V lookup: CDR1 SGHAT, CDR2 FQNNGV. DNA for the CDR3: TGTGCCAGCAGCCACAGGGGCGGTACGCAGTATTTT. The encoded protein is CASSHRGGTQYF.

The chain has TRBV7-2 and TRBJ2-5, with D maybe TRBD2 (5 bases). This CDR3 has 12 residues. V lost 1 base, J lost 6 bases, and 6 bases lay in between. CDR1 and CDR2 (germline): SGHTA, FQGNSA. The CDR3 DNA reads as TGTGCCAGCAGCTTAGAGCGGCAGACCCAGTACTTC. Translation gives CASSLERQTQYF.

The sample holds many counts of this clonotype. J is TRBJ1-1 and V is TRBV10-1, with D possibly TRBD1 on 5 matching bases. The germline gives CDR1 WNHNN, CDR2 SYGVQD (reference sequence). This CDR3 has 14 residues. Trimming removed 4 bases from V and 0 bases from J, with 9 bases in between. CDR3: CASSGGSMNTEAFF. CDR3 bases: TGCGCCAGCAGTGGGGGGTCCATGAACACTGAAGCTTTCTTT.

Ten or more counts support this clonotype. The genes are TRBV18 and TRBJ1-6, with D possibly TRBD1 on 6 matching bases. Trimming cost V 3 bases and J 10 bases, with 16 bases left between them. This CDR3 is 15 amino acids long. Germline V lookup: CDR1 KGHSH, CDR2 LQKENI. The CDR3 is CASSPGGHFSSPLHF. The CDR3 DNA reads as TGTGCCAGCTCACCGGGGGGACACTTTTCATCACCCCTCCACTTT.

This clonotype appeared many times. The chain joins TRBV9 to TRBJ1-4; 9 bases map to TRBD1. The CDR3 is made up of 16 amino acids. The V gene's germline CDR1 is SGDLS and CDR2 YYNGEE. With V trimmed by 1 base and J by 2 bases, 3 bases remained unmatched. The chain's CDR3 is CASSVWTGETNEKLFF. The CDR3 region has the DNA TGTGCCAGCAGCGTATGGACAGGGGAGACTAATGAAAAACTGTTTTTT. The complete variable domain, with remaining parts taken from reference TRBV9 and TRBJ1-4, reads DSGVTQTPKHLITATGQRVTLRCSPRSGDLSVYWYQQSLDQGLQFLIQYYNGEERAKGNILERFSAQQFPDLHSELNLSSLELGDSALYFCASSVWTGETNEKLFFGSGTQLSVL.

The rearrangement joins TRBV11-2 to TRBJ2-3, with 12 bases fitting TRBD2. V trimming: 6 bases; J trimming: 5 bases; junction bases outside the gene matches: 12. The V gene's germline CDR1 is SGHAT and CDR2 FQNNGV. The CDR3 extends over 17 amino acids. CDR3 DNA: TGTGCCAGCAGAAATCGACTAGCGGGGGAGCGACGAGATACGCAGTATTTT. Protein: CASRNRLAGERRDTQYF.

The DNA for the CDR3 is TGCAGTGCTAGACCGGGGTCTGGGCCGAGGGAGCAGTACTTC. Its protein product is CSARPGSGPREQYF. The genes are TRBV20-1 and TRBJ2-7, with D possibly matching TRBD2 (5 bases). CDR1 is DFQATT and CDR2 is SNEGSKA in the germline V gene (reference sequence). V was clipped by 2 bases and J by 7 bases, with 18 bases between them. The CDR3 is made up of 14 amino acids.

This clonotype was detected only a few times. The chain joins TRBV6-1 to TRBJ2-3; TRBD1 agrees at 7 bases. The CDR3 loop spans 15 amino acids. Germline CDR1 and CDR2: MNHNS and SASEGT. Trimming took 4 bases from V and 1 from J; bases not matched to a gene: 5. CDR3: CASSVQGMGTDTQYF. CDR3 sequence (DNA): TGTGCCAGCAGTGTACAGGGGATGGGCACAGATACGCAGTATTTT.

The chain combines TRBV29-1 with TRBJ1-2; D ambiguous. CDR1 and CDR2 (germline): SQVTM, ANQGSEA. The germline V and J ends were trimmed by 0 bases and 7 bases, with 0 bases remaining between them. The CDR3 consists of 9 residues. The DNA of the CDR3 is TGCAGCGTTGAAGATGGCTACACCTTC. The encoded protein is CSVEDGYTF.